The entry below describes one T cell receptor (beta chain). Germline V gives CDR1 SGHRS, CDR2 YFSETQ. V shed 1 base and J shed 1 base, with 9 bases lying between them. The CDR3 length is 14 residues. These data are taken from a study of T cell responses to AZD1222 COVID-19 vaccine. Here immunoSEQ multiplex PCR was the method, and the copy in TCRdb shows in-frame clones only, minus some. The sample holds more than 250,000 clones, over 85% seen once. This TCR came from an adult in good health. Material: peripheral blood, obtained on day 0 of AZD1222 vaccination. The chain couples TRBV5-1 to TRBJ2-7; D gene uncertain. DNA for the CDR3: TGCGCCAGCAGCTTGTTTGCGGAGTCCTACGAGCAGTACTTC. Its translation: CASSLFAESYEQYF.